This T cell receptor beta chain originates from a study of T cells in localized non-small cell lung cancer. The study's findings and limits: Across samples, adjacent lung featured a median approximately 56 of the top 100 tumor clones.

Details on this clone: Its antigen is currently unknown.

Germline-derived CDR1 and CDR2 are SGHRS and YFSETQ. CDR3 length: 14 amino acids. The ends were cut back, 4 bases at V and 7 bases at J, with 17 bases in the middle. The table came from immunoSEQ multiplex PCR; TCRdb's copy has only in-frame clones and leaves some out. The table lists 41,000 or so clones, 70% to 90% of them singletons. The sequencing used peripheral blood, collected before any cancer treatment. This clonotype was obtained from a woman aged 18 to 50 with stage III lung adenocarcinoma. This chain joins TRBV5-1 and TRBJ1-1; possible D gene TRBD1, 6 bases. CDR3 sequence reads: CASSPPGQPFEAFF. DNA for the CDR3: TGCGCCAGCAGCCCACCGGGACAACCCTTTGAAGCTTTCTTT.